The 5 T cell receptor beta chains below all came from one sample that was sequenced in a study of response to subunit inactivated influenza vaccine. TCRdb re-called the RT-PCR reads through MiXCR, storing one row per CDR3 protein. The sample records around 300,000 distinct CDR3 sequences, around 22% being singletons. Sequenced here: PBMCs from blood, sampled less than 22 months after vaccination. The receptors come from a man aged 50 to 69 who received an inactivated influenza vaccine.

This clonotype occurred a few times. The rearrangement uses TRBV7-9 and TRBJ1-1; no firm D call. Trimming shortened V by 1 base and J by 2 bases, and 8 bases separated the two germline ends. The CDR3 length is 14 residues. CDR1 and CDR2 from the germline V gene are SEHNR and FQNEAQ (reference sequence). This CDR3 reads CASSLVTPNTEAFF. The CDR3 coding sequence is TGTGCCAGCAGCTTAGTCACACCCAACACTGAAGCTTTCTTT. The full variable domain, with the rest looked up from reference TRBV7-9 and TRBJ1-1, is DTGVSQNPRHKITKRGQNVTFRCDPISEHNRLYWYRQTLGQGPEFLTYFQNEAQLEKSRLLSDRFSAERPKGSFSTLEIQRTEQGDSAMYLCASSLVTPNTEAFFGQGTRLTVV.

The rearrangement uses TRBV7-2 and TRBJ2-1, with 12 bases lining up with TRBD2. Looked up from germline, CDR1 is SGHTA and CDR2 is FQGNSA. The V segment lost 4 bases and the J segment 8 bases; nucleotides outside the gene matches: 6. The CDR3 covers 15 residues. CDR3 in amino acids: CASSSSSGGAYEQFF. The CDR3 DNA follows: TGTGCCAGCAGCTCGTCTAGCGGGGGGGCGTATGAGCAGTTCTTC.

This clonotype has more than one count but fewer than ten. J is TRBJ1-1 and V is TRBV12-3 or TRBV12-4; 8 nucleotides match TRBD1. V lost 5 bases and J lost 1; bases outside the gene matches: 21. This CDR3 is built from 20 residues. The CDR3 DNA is TGTGCCAGCAGTCCTTCGACAGGGGAGGTCCGTTTCGGCGCGAACACTGAAGCTTTCTTT. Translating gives CASSPSTGEVRFGANTEAFF.

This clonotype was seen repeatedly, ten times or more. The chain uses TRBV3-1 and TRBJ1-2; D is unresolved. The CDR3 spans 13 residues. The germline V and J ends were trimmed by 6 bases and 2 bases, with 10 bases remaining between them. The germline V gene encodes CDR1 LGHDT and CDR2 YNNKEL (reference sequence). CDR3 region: CASSRLENYGYTF. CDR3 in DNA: TGTGCCAGCAGTCGTCTGGAGAACTATGGCTACACCTTC.

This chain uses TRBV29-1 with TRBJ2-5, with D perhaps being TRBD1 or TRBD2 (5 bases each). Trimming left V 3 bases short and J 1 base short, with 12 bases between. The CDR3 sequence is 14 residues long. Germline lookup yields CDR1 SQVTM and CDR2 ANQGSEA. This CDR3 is CSVERGTSQETQYF. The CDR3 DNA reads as TGCAGCGTTGAGAGGGGCACATCCCAAGAGACCCAGTACTTC.